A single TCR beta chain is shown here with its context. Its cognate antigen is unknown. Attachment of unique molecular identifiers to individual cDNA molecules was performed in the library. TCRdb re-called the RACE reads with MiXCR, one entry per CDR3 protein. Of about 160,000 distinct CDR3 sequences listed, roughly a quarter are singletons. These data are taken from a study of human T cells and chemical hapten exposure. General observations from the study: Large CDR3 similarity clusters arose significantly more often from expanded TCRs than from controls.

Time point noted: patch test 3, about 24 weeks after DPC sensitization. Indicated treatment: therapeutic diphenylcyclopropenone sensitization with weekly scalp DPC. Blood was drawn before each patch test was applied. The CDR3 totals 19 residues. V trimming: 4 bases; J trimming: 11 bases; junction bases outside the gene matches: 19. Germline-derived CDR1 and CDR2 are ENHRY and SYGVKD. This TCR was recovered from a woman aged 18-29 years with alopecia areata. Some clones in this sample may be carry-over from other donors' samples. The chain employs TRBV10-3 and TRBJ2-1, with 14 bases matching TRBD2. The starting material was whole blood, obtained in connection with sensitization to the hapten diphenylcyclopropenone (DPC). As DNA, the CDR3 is TGTGCCATCAGTGCCGGGACTAGCGGGAGTTTGGGACCCCGGAATAAGCAGTTCTTC. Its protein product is CAISAGTSGSLGPRNKQFF.